The source of this T cell receptor (beta chain) is a study of T cell responses to AZD1222 COVID-19 vaccine. The V and J ends lost 5 bases and 5 bases, in that order; junction bases with no gene match: 15. This CDR3 comprises 16 residues. CDR1 and CDR2 (germline): SGHNT, YYREEE (reference sequence). Data came from immunoSEQ multiplex PCR; TCRdb stores just in-frame clones and leaves some out. Of some 39,000 clones in the sample, less than 95% were seen once. Study-wide findings and caveats: Most donors were white British and more were female, and clonal diversity was possibly underestimated.

This clone was picked up a small number of times. The target antigen is unknown. The source of this sequence is an adult who received the AZD1222 COVID-19 vaccine. The V gene is TRBV5-4, the J gene TRBJ1-2, with TRBD1 matching 7 bases. The sequenced sample was peripheral blood, obtained 28 days after the second AZD1222 dose. For the CDR3, the DNA is TGTGCCAGCAGGCAGACAGGGACTCGGGGGGAATATGGCTACACCTTC. It is translated as CASRQTGTRGEYGYTF.